These 31 T cell receptor beta chains were sequenced from one sample in a study of blood T cell repertoires in COVID-19. Assay: immunoSEQ multiplex PCR; the TCRdb copy retains only in-frame clones and omits some. This sample has about 150,000 clones, with over 60% found just once. Sequencing input: peripheral blood. Source of these receptors: a woman older than 75 with acute or convalescent COVID-19.

This clone was detected only a few times. As DNA, the CDR3 is TGTGCCAGCTCACAAGACCCCCAGGGAGGCGAAAAACTGTTTTTT. It codes for CASSQDPQGGEKLFF. The V gene is TRBV18, the J gene TRBJ1-4, with D maybe TRBD1 (5 bases). The CDR3 has 15 residues. The germline V gene has CDR1 KGHSH and CDR2 LQKENI. V was clipped by 4 bases and J by 8 bases, with 17 bases between them.

The CDR3, as DNA: TGTGCCAGCAGTCTACCAGGGGCCAACGTCCTGACTTTC. The encoded protein is CASSLPGANVLTF. V is TRBV7-3 and J is TRBJ2-6, with unresolved D. CDR3 length equals 13 residues. V lost 6 bases and J lost 4, with 7 bases in between. Germline loops: CDR1 SGHTA, CDR2 FQGTGA.

This chain joins TRBV7-2 and TRBJ2-7; D is possibly TRBD1 (5 bases). The V gene lost 1 base and the J gene lost 2 bases, with 12 bases spanning the gap. The CDR3 spans 15 residues. The germline CDR1 and CDR2 sequences are SGHTA and FQGNSA. This CDR3 reads CASSLGSGYTYEQYF. The CDR3 DNA follows: TGTGCCAGCAGCTTAGGCTCAGGGTACACCTACGAGCAGTACTTC.

The rearrangement links TRBV5-5 to TRBJ1-5; D may be TRBD1 (5 bases). Germline V gene lookup returns CDR1 SGHKS and CDR2 YYEKEE (reference sequence). The CDR3 is 20 amino acids. With 1 base removed from V and 2 bases from J, the gap between germline ends came to 25 bases. The CDR3 nucleotides read TGTGCCAGCAGCTTGTCCTGGGGCCAGGGTGGTCAATTTGGCAATCAGCCCCAGCATTTT. It specifies CASSLSWGQGGQFGNQPQHF.

The rearrangement links TRBV12-3 or TRBV12-4 to TRBJ1-1; TRBD1 aligns across 7 bases. V trimming: 5 bases; J trimming: 7 bases; junction bases outside the gene matches: 4. This CDR3 has 12 residues. The chain's CDR3 is CASSGGTVEAFF. CDR3 DNA: TGTGCCAGCAGTGGGGGGACAGTTGAAGCTTTCTTT.

The chain combines TRBV7-3 with TRBJ2-2; D might be TRBD1 (5 bases). CDR1 is SGHTA, CDR2 FQGTGA, per germline. The CDR3 sequence is 13 residues long. The V and J ends lost 1 base and 7 bases respectively, with 7 bases between them. CDR3 DNA sequence: TGTGCCAGCAGCTTAAGCAGGGACGGGGAGCTGTTTTTT. The encoded protein is CASSLSRDGELFF. The whole variable domain, remainder taken from reference TRBV7-3 and TRBJ2-2, is GAGVSQTPSNKVTEKGKYVELRCDPISGHTALYWYRQSLGQGPEFLIYFQGTGAADDSGLPNDRFFAVRPEGSVSTLKIQRTERGDSAVYLCASSLSRDGELFFGEGSRLTVL.

V and J are TRBV29-1 and TRBJ2-7; 10 nucleotides agree with TRBD2. The V gene's germline CDR1 is SQVTM and CDR2 ANQGSEA. The V gene end was trimmed by 5 bases and the J gene end by 4 bases; junction bases not matched to a gene: 14. The CDR3 has 16 amino acids. CDR3 region: CSVTDSSGGLGYEQYF. The CDR3 DNA reads as TGCAGCGTTACTGATTCTAGCGGGGGCTTAGGGTACGAGCAGTACTTC.

The chain is built from TRBV19 and TRBJ1-2, with D possibly matching TRBD1 (6 bases). Trimming pared 11 bases from V and 3 bases from J, leaving 19 bases between. CDR3 length equals 14 residues. Germline-derived CDR1 and CDR2 are LNHDA and SQIVND (reference sequence). The CDR3 bases are TGTGCCTCTAAGCAGGACAGAGAGGACTATGGCTACACCTTC. Its translation: CASKQDREDYGYTF.

The chain links TRBV5-1 to TRBJ2-4, with D perhaps matching TRBD2 (5 bases). Trimming cost V 0 bases and J 2 bases, with 9 bases left between them. CDR3 length: 15 residues. CDR1 and CDR2 from the germline V gene are SGHRS and YFSETQ. CDR3 bases: TGCGCCAGCAGCTTGGTGGTCGGGACCAAAAACATTCAGTACTTC. Protein sequence: CASSLVVGTKNIQYF.

The gene calls are TRBV2 and TRBJ2-3; no clear D. Germline assignment: CDR1 SNHLY and CDR2 FYNNEI. V was shortened by 4 bases and J by 2 bases, with 7 bases between the two germline ends. CDR3 length: 13 amino acids. The CDR3 nucleotides read TGTGCCAGCAGTGGAGAGTTCACAGATACGCAGTATTTT. Its protein is CASSGEFTDTQYF. Based on the CDR3 plus reference TRBV2 and TRBJ2-3, the full variable domain is EPEVTQTPSHQVTQMGQEVILRCVPISNHLYFYWYRQILGQKVEFLVSFYNNEISEKSEIFDDQFSVERPDGSNFTLKIRSTKLEDSAMYFCASSGEFTDTQYFGPGTRLTVL.

The chain links TRBV29-1 to TRBJ1-1; D is unclear. The CDR3 consists of 15 residues. The germline gives CDR1 SQVTM, CDR2 ANQGSEA. V gave up 6 bases and J gave up 8 bases, with 25 bases separating them. The CDR3 DNA is TGCAGCGTAGGAGCCCCACAGTCGGGATCTGTAGAAGCTTTCTTT. It codes for CSVGAPQSGSVEAFF.

The chain uses TRBV10-3 and TRBJ2-1; D might be TRBD1 (6 bases). Germline V CDR1 and CDR2: ENHRY, SYGVKD. The CDR3 loop spans 15 amino acids. V was trimmed by 3 bases and J by 2 bases, leaving 11 bases between them. The CDR3 region is CAISERQEPYNEQFF. The DNA for the CDR3 is TGTGCCATCAGTGAACGACAGGAACCCTACAATGAGCAGTTCTTC.

This clone was seen only a few times. V is TRBV7-2 and J is TRBJ2-3; 7 bases agree with TRBD1. Germline V gene data show CDR1 as SGHTA and CDR2 as FQGNSA. The CDR3 is 18 amino acids. The V and J ends lost 1 base and 5 bases, in that order; junction bases with no gene match: 15. In nucleotides, the CDR3 is TGTGCCAGCAGCTTAGTAGGGGAGACCGGGACAGACGGAGATACGCAGTATTTT. Translation gives CASSLVGETGTDGDTQYF.

The chain uses TRBV2 and TRBJ2-5; D might be TRBD2 (6 bases). Germline assignment: CDR1 SNHLY and CDR2 FYNNEI. The CDR3 is 13 amino acids. V was shortened by 6 bases and J by 2 bases, with 10 bases between the two germline ends. The CDR3 region has the DNA TGTGCCAGCAGCGCGACTAGTCAAGAGACCCAGTACTTC. Protein: CASSATSQETQYF.

The chain uses TRBV3-1 (or the pseudogene TRBV3-2) and TRBJ1-4; D might be TRBD1 (6 bases). Germline loops: CDR1 LGHDT, CDR2 YNNKEL (reference sequence). This CDR3 is 15 amino acids long. The germline V and J ends were trimmed by 2 bases and 6 bases, with 13 bases remaining between them. The CDR3 loop reads CASSQLLNRDEKLFF. Written as DNA, the CDR3 is TGTGCCAGCAGCCAATTGTTGAACAGGGATGAAAAACTGTTTTTT.

V and J are TRBV20-1 and TRBJ2-1, with D possibly matching TRBD2 (7 bases). From germline, CDR1 is DFQATT and CDR2 SNEGSKA (reference sequence). Trimming removed 3 bases from V and 8 bases from J, with 11 bases in between. This CDR3 region has 12 residues. CDR3 residues: CSASRGGDEQFF. The CDR3 DNA reads as TGCAGTGCTAGTAGAGGGGGGGATGAGCAGTTCTTC.

The chain combines TRBV19 with TRBJ1-2; TRBD1 matches at 10 bases. The CDR3 contains 14 residues. The V gene's germline CDR1 is LNHDA and CDR2 SQIVND (reference sequence). V gave up 4 bases and J gave up 3 bases; unmatched junction bases: 2. DNA of the CDR3: TGTGCCAGTAGTAGGGGGACAGGGGACTATGGCTACACCTTC. This codes for CASSRGTGDYGYTF.

This clone showed up just once. The V call is TRBV7-3, the J call TRBJ2-1; possible D gene TRBD1, 6 bases. CDR3 size: 15 residues. Trimming left V 0 bases short and J 6 bases short, with 12 bases between. Germline loops: CDR1 SGHTA, CDR2 FQGTGA. The CDR3 loop is CASSLTGHSLNEQFF. Written as DNA, the CDR3 is TGTGCCAGCAGCTTAACGGGACATAGCCTCAATGAGCAGTTCTTC.

The chain joins TRBV19 to TRBJ1-1; 7 nucleotides line up with TRBD1. Per the germline V gene, CDR1 is LNHDA and CDR2 is SQIVND (reference sequence). The trim removed 1 base at V and 3 bases at J, leaving 2 bases unmatched. This CDR3 is built from 14 residues. CDR3 loop: CASSIGGQDTEAFF. The DNA of the CDR3 is TGTGCCAGTAGTATAGGCGGACAGGACACTGAAGCTTTCTTT. Drawing the rest from reference TRBV19 and TRBJ1-1, the complete variable domain is DGGITQSPKYLFRKEGQNVTLSCEQNLNHDAMYWYRQDPGQGLRLIYYSQIVNDFQKGDIAEGYSVSREKKESFPLTVTSAQKNPTAFYLCASSIGGQDTEAFFGQGTRLTVV.

On this clone itself: Other DNA sequences from this sample encode an identical CDR3 as well. The J gene is TRBJ1-4, the V gene TRBV7-2; 10 nucleotides agree with TRBD1. This CDR3 contains 15 residues. Germline V CDR1 and CDR2: SGHTA, FQGNSA. J gave up 6 bases and V 5 bases, and 6 bases lay outside the gene matches. CDR3 sequence: CASSPPGTGDEKLFF. CDR3 nucleotide sequence: TGTGCCAGCAGCCCGCCGGGGACAGGGGATGAAAAACTGTTTTTT.

This clone was seen a handful of times. The rearrangement uses TRBV20-1 and TRBJ2-1; 8 bases fit TRBD2. Germline values: CDR1 DFQATT, CDR2 SNEGSKA (reference sequence). J gave up 7 bases and V 3 bases, and 8 bases lay outside the gene matches. The CDR3 contains 14 residues. CDR3 protein: CSASPAGVGNEQFF. CDR3 in DNA: TGCAGTGCTAGTCCAGCGGGAGTAGGAAATGAGCAGTTCTTC.

The V call is TRBV9, the J call TRBJ2-3; D remains ambiguous. Germline-derived CDR1 and CDR2 are SGDLS and YYNGEE. Trimming left V 3 bases short and J 2 bases short, with 7 bases between. The CDR3 is 13 residues long. CDR3 region: CASSGALTDTQYF. CDR3 nucleotides: TGTGCCAGCAGCGGGGCACTCACAGATACGCAGTATTTT.

The CDR3, as DNA: TGTGCCAGCACCCATAGTTCAGGAAACACCATATATTTT. The encoded protein is CASTHSSGNTIYF. The J gene is TRBJ1-3, the V gene TRBV7-9; D unresolved. There are 13 residues in the CDR3. Germline CDR1 is SEHNR and CDR2 is FQNEAQ (reference sequence). Trimming took off 7 bases at V and 4 bases at J, with 11 bases between the two ends.

This clone turned up a few times. One end of the junction does not line up with germline, which may come from a read error. The chain uses TRBV12-3 or TRBV12-4 and TRBJ1-2; tentative D call: TRBD1 (6 bases). The CDR3 is 11 amino acids. This CDR3 is CASSNRVFASF. CDR3 DNA sequence: TGTGCCAGCAGCAACAGGGTTTTCGCCTCCTTC.

About this clone itself: The junction and the germline gene differ at one end; a read error may be behind it. The chain joins TRBV2 to TRBJ1-1; possibly TRBD1 for D (6 bases). Germline V gene lookup returns CDR1 SNHLY and CDR2 FYNNEI. CDR3 length: 11 residues. CDR3 sequence reads: CASSGDTEAFF. In DNA form, the CDR3 reads TGTGCCAGCAGTGGGGACACCGAAGCTTTCTTT.

The rearrangement joins TRBV7-6 to TRBJ1-1; D is unclear. The CDR3 length is 15 residues. The germline V and J ends were trimmed by 3 bases and 0 bases, with 11 bases remaining between them. CDR1 is SGHVS and CDR2 is FNYEAQ in the germline V gene. CDR3 amino acids: CASSFPRGMNTEAFF. Written as DNA, the CDR3 is TGTGCCAGCAGCTTTCCTCGTGGCATGAACACTGAAGCTTTCTTT. Drawing the rest from reference TRBV7-6 and TRBJ1-1, the complete variable domain is GAGVSQSPRYKVTKRGQDVALRCDPISGHVSLYWYRQALGQGPEFLTYFNYEAQQDKSGLPNDRFSAERPEGSISTLTIQRTEQRDSAMYRCASSFPRGMNTEAFFGQGTRLTVV.

The rearrangement uses TRBV19 and TRBJ1-2, with unresolved D. This CDR3 is built from 16 residues. Germline assignment: CDR1 LNHDA and CDR2 SQIVND (reference sequence). V was cut by 7 bases and J by 3 bases, with 21 bases left in between. CDR3 nucleotides: TGTGCCAGTAATCCCCAATGGACTCCGGGAGACTATGGCTACACCTTC. Translating it yields CASNPQWTPGDYGYTF.

The chain has TRBV7-8 and TRBJ1-5, with 7 bases that match TRBD1. This CDR3 is 16 amino acids long. Germline V gene lookup returns CDR1 SGHVS and CDR2 FQNEAQ. The V segment lost 5 bases and the J segment 0 bases; nucleotides outside the gene matches: 7. This chain's CDR3 is CASSMWTGHSNQPQHF. The DNA for the CDR3 is TGTGCCAGCAGCATGTGGACAGGCCATAGCAATCAGCCCCAGCATTTT.

The chain couples TRBV6-1 to TRBJ1-2; D not resolved. The V end lost 4 bases, the J end lost 3 bases, and 27 bases lay between the germline ends. The germline CDR1 and CDR2 sequences are MNHNS and SASEGT. The CDR3 is 19 amino acids. The CDR3 is CASSGEWRAGFGKDYGYTF. Here the CDR3 DNA reads TGTGCCAGCAGTGGGGAGTGGCGGGCAGGATTCGGAAAGGACTATGGCTACACCTTC.

This clone appeared a single time. The chain joins TRBV25-1 to TRBJ2-3; 7 bases match TRBD1. From germline, CDR1 is MGHDK and CDR2 SYGVNS. V trimming: 5 bases; J trimming: 1 base; junction bases outside the gene matches: 3. The CDR3 has 14 amino acids. CDR3 sequence (DNA): TGTGCCAGCAGTACGAGGGGGCGCACAGATACGCAGTATTTT. This codes for CASSTRGRTDTQYF.

Note on this clone: This same CDR3 is encoded by further DNA sequences in the sample. The chain combines TRBV2 with TRBJ2-1, with 9 bases fitting TRBD1. This CDR3 has 17 residues. Germline V CDR1 and CDR2: SNHLY, FYNNEI. The V gene end was trimmed by 6 bases and the J gene end by 8 bases; junction bases not matched to a gene: 17. CDR3 amino acids: CASSETGGGRGGDEQFF. CDR3 nucleotides: TGTGCCAGCAGCGAAACAGGGGGCGGGCGAGGGGGCGATGAGCAGTTCTTC.